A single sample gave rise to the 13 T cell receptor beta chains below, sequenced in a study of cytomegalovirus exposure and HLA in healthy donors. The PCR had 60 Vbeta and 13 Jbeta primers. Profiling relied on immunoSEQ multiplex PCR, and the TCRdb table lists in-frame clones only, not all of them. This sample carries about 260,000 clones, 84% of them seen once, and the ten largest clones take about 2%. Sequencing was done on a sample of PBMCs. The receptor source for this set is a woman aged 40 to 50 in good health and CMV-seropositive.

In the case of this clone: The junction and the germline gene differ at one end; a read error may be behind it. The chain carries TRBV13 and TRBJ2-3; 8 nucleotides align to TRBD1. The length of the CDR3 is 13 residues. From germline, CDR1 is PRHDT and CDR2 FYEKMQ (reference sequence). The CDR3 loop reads CASSVGQGDTQYF. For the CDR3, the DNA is TGTGCCAGCAGCGTAGGACAGGGAGATACGCAGTATTTT.

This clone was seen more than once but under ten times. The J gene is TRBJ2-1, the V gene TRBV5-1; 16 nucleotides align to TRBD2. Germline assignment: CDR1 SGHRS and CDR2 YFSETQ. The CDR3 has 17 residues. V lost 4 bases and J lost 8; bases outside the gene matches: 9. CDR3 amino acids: CASSPGTSGRAGDEQFF. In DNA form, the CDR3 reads TGCGCCAGCAGCCCAGGGACTAGCGGGAGGGCCGGGGATGAGCAGTTCTTC.

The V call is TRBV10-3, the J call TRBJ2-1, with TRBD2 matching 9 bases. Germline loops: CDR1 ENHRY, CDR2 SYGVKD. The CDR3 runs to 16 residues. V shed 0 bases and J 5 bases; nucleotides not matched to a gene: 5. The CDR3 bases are TGTGCCATCAGTGAGTCGGTGGCGGGAGGGCACAATGAGCAGTTCTTC. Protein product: CAISESVAGGHNEQFF.

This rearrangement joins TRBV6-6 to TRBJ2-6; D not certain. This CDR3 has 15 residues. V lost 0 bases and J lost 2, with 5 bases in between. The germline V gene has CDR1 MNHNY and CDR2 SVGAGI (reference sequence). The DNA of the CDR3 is TGTGCCAGCAGTTACTCGTCTACTGGGGCCAACGTCCTGACTTTC. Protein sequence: CASSYSSTGANVLTF.

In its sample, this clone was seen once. The CDR3 DNA sequence: TGTGCCAGCAGTTCCGGGACTAGCGTGAAAGGCGAGCAGTACTTC. Residues: CASSSGTSVKGEQYF. The chain links TRBV11-2 to TRBJ2-7; 10 nucleotides agree with TRBD2. Losses at the gene ends were 6 bases for V and 6 bases for J; bases not matched to a gene: 11. The V gene's germline CDR1 is SGHAT and CDR2 FQNNGV. This CDR3 region has 15 residues.

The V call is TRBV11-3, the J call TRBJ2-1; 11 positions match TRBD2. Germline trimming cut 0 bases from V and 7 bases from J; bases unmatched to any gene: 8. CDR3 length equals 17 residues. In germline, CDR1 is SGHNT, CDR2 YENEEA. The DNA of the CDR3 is TGTGCCAGCAGCTTAGATCTAGCGGGAGGCGCGTCGAATGAGCAGTTCTTC. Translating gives CASSLDLAGGASNEQFF.

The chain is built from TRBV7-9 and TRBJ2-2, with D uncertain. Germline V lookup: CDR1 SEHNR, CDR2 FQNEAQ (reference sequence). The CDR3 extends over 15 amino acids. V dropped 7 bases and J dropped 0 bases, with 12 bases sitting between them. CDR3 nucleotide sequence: TGTGCCAGCATTCGCGGCCAGACGAACACCGGGGAGCTGTTTTTT. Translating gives CASIRGQTNTGELFF.

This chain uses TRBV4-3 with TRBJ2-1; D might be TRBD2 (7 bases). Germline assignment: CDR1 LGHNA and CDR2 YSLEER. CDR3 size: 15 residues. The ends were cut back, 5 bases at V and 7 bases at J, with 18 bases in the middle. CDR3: CASSLPGRGKNEQFF. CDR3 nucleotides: TGCGCCAGCAGCTTACCAGGGAGGGGGAAGAATGAGCAGTTCTTC.

The CDR3 protein is CASSFANEQYF. As DNA, the CDR3 is TGTGCCAGCAGCTTTGCGAACGAGCAGTACTTC. The chain combines TRBV11-2 with TRBJ2-7; D not certain. The germline CDR1 and CDR2 sequences are SGHAT and FQNNGV. The CDR3 has 11 residues. V lost 3 bases and J lost 5, with 5 bases in between.

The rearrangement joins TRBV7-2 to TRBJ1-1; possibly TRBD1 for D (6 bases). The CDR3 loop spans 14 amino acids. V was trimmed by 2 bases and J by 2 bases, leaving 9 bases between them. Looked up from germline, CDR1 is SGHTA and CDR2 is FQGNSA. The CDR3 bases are TGTGCCAGCAGCTTACAGGGGACAAACACTGAAGCTTTCTTT. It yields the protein CASSLQGTNTEAFF.

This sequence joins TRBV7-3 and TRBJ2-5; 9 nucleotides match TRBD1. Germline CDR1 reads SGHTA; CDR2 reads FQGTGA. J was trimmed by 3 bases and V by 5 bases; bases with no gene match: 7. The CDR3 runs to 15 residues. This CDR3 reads CASSRRTGAEETQYF. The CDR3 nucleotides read TGTGCCAGCAGCCGACGGACAGGGGCGGAAGAGACCCAGTACTTC.

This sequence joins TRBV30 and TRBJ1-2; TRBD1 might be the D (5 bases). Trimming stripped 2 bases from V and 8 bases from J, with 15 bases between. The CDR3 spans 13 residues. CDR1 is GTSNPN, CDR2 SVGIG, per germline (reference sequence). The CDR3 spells CAWSRPGGSGYTF. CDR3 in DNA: TGTGCCTGGAGTCGCCCCGGGGGGTCGGGCTACACCTTC.

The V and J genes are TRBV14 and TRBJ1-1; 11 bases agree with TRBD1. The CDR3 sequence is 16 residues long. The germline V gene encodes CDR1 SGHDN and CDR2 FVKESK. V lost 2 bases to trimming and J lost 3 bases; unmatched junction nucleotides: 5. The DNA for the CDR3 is TGTGCCAGCAGCCAAACCCGGACAGGGGGCTACACTGAAGCTTTCTTT. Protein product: CASSQTRTGGYTEAFF. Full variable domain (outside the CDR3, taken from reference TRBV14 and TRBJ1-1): EAGVTQFPSHSVIEKGQTVTLRCDPISGHDNLYWYRRVMGKEIKFLLHFVKESKQDESGMPNNRFLAERTGGTYSTLKVQPAELEDSGVYFCASSQTRTGGYTEAFFGQGTRLTVV.